Below, one T cell receptor (beta chain) is given with its context. What it binds is not known. Sequencing used immunoSEQ multiplex PCR; TCRdb keeps in-frame clones, though not all of them. The sample has about 110,000 clones; approximately 90% are singletons. The sample comes from a study of T cell responses to AZD1222 COVID-19 vaccine. General study results and limits: Most donors were white British, females outnumbered males, and clonal diversity was possibly underestimated.

Germline CDR1 reads MNHEY; CDR2 reads SVGAGI. Trimming at V came to 11 bases and at J to 3 bases, leaving 12 bases not matched to a gene. This CDR3 is 14 amino acids long. The source was peripheral blood, collected on day 0 of AZD1222 vaccination. This receptor was identified in an adult in good health. The chain has TRBV6-5 and TRBJ1-1; 7 bases align to TRBD1. In DNA, the CDR3 is TGTGCCGTCCTGGAGGACAGGCGGCACACTGAAGCTTTCTTT. This encodes CAVLEDRRHTEAFF.